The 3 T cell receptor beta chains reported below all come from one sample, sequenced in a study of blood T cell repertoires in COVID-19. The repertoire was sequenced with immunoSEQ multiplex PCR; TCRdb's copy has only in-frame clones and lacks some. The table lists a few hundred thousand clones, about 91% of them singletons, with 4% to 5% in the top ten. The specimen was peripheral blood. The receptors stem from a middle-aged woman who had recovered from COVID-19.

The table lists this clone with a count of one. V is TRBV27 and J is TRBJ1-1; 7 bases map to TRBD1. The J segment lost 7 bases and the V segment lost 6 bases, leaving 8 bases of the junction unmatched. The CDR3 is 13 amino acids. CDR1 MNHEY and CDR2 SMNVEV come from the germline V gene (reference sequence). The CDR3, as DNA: TGTGCCAGCAGGAGGACAGGTGTGAGTGAAGCTTTCTTT. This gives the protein CASRRTGVSEAFF.

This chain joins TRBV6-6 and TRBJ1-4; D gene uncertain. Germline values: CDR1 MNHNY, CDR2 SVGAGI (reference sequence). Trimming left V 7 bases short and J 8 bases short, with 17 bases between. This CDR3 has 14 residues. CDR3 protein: CASTRIPVREKLFF. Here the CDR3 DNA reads TGTGCCAGCACCCGAATCCCGGTGAGGGAAAAACTGTTTTTT.

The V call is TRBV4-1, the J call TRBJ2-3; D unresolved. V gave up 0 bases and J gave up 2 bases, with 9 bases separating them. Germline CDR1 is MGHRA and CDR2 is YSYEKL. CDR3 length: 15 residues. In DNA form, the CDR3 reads TGCGCCAGCAGCCAAGACTACTCGAACACAGATACGCAGTATTTT. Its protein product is CASSQDYSNTDTQYF.